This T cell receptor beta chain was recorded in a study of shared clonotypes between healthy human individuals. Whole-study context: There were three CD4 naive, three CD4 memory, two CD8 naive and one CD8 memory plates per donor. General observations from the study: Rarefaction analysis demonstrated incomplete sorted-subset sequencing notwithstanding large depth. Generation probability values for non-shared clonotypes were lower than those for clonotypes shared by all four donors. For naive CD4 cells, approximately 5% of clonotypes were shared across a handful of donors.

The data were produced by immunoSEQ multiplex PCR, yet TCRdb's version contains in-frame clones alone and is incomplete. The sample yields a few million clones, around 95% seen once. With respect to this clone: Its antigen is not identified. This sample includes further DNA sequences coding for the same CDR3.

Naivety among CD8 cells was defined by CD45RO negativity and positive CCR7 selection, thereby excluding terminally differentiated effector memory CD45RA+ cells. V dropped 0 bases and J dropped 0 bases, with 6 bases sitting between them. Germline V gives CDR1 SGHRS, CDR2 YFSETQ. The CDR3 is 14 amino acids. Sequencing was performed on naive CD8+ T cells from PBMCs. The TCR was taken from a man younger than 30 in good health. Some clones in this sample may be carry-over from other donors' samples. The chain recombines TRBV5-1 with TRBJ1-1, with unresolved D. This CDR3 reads CASSLGVLNTEAFF. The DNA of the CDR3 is TGCGCCAGCAGCTTGGGAGTGTTGAACACTGAAGCTTTCTTT.